This T cell receptor beta chain was observed in a study of T cell repertoires in cytomegalovirus infection. As for the study in general: Matching HLA type, along with CMV infection, was indicated by public TCR beta signatures.

MiXCR was run by TCRdb on the reads, yielding one entry per CDR3 protein. Counted here are approximately 240,000 distinct CDR3 sequences, roughly an eighth occurring once; the ten biggest clones make up 1.6%. Study-wide findings and caveats: In two of eight donors, the top clonotype was HLA-C-restricted CMV-specific.

Comments on this clonotype: What it recognizes is unknown.

Germline V gene lookup returns CDR1 DFQATT and CDR2 SNEGSKA (reference sequence). This CDR3 region has 15 residues. V was clipped by 1 base and J by 4 bases; unmatched bases: 8. The material sequenced was PBMCs. This chain links TRBV20-1 with TRBJ2-7; TRBD2 matches at 9 bases. The sequence came from a human donor in good health (CMV status not recorded). Some clones in this sample may be carry-over from other donors' samples. This chain's CDR3 is CSARAFSGRRYEQYF. CDR3 coding DNA: TGCAGTGCTAGAGCTTTTAGCGGGAGAAGGTACGAGCAGTACTTC.